These T cell receptor beta chains were read from a single sample in a study of T cell responses to AZD1222 COVID-19 vaccine. TCRdb keeps only in-frame clones here, not all; method: immunoSEQ multiplex PCR. This table has 140,000 or so clones, roughly 92% appearing once. Sequencing used peripheral blood, obtained on day 0 of AZD1222 vaccination. The receptor set was obtained from an adult in good health. Each CDR3 is given with its conserved first and last residue. The D gene is left open where the match is weak. Only some rows state a clone size, as once, few, many or a class for expanded clones.

clone_size	v_call	d_call	j_call	cdr3_aa	cdr3_nt
NA	TRBV9	NA	TRBJ2-1	CASSVLHLAYEQFF	TGTGCCAGCAGCGTCCTTCACCTAGCGTATGAGCAGTTCTTC
NA	TRBV6-2/TRBV6-3	TRBD2	TRBJ2-5	CASSYAPSGDLETQYF	TGTGCCAGCAGTTACGCTCCAAGCGGGGACTTAGAGACCCAGTACTTC
NA	TRBV7-7	TRBD1	TRBJ2-5	CASSLGQEETQYF	TGTGCTAGCAGCTTAGGACAGGAGGAGACCCAGTACTTC
NA	TRBV10-3	TRBD1	TRBJ1-1	CAISEPQLRPGQGTTEAFF	TGTGCCATCAGTGAGCCTCAATTGAGACCGGGACAGGGGACAACTGAAGCTTTCTTT
NA	TRBV7-9	TRBD1	TRBJ1-5	CASSGQGAGQPQHF	TGTGCCAGCAGCGGACAGGGGGCAGGTCAGCCCCAGCATTTT
NA	TRBV9	NA	TRBJ1-4	CASSQRGGLNEKLFF	TGTGCCAGCAGCCAAAGGGGGGGCTTAAATGAAAAACTGTTTTTT
NA	TRBV5-1	NA	TRBJ1-4	CASSLEAGTKVEGKLFF	TGCGCCAGCAGCTTGGAGGCCGGGACAAAGGTTGAAGGAAAACTGTTTTTT
NA	TRBV5-1	TRBD2	TRBJ2-5	CASSLRLAGVGETQYF	TGCGCCAGCAGCCTGAGACTAGCGGGAGTAGGGGAGACCCAGTACTTC
NA	TRBV6-6	NA	TRBJ1-2	CASSDNPRGGYTF	TGTGCCAGCAGTGACAACCCCAGGGGAGGCTACACCTTC
NA	TRBV7-6	NA	TRBJ2-1	CASSLGTAFFDEQFF	TGTGCCAGCAGCTTAGGGACAGCCTTCTTCGATGAGCAGTTCTTC
few	TRBV11-1	NA	TRBJ1-6	CASSLGADYNSPLHF	TGTGCCAGCAGCCTCGGGGCAGATTATAATTCACCCCTCCACTTT
NA	TRBV3-1/TRBV3-2	TRBD2	TRBJ2-1	CASSPGRSNEQFF	TGTGCCAGCAGCCCCGGGAGGAGCAATGAGCAGTTCTTC
NA	TRBV11-2	NA	TRBJ1-6	CASSPLRAGWDSPLHF	TGTGCCAGCAGCCCCCTTAGGGCAGGGTGGGATTCACCCCTCCACTTT
NA	TRBV7-3	TRBD1	TRBJ2-1	CASSSTGTGTYNEQFF	TGTGCCAGCAGCTCGACCGGGACAGGGACCTACAATGAGCAGTTCTTC
once	TRBV11-2	NA	TRBJ2-3	CASSSSPLREWGTDTQYF	TGTGCCAGCAGCTCCTCCCCTTTGAGGGAGTGGGGCACAGATACGCAGTATTTT
NA	TRBV9	TRBD1	TRBJ1-2	CASSPRPTGGGYGYTF	TGTGCCAGCAGCCCTCGTCCGACAGGGGGCGGTTATGGCTACACCTTC
NA	TRBV6-5	NA	TRBJ2-7	CASSYASISYEQYF	TGTGCCAGCAGTTACGCGAGTATTTCCTACGAGCAGTACTTC
NA	TRBV7-9	NA	TRBJ2-7	CASSEAGAHEQYF	TGTGCCAGCAGCGAAGCAGGGGCTCACGAGCAGTACTTC
NA	TRBV19	NA	TRBJ2-7	CASSITGLTYEQYF	TGTGCCAGTAGTATAACAGGGTTAACCTACGAGCAGTACTTC
NA	TRBV7-2	TRBD2	TRBJ2-1	CASSGTSGRDNEQFF	TGTGCCAGCAGCGGGACTAGCGGGAGGGACAATGAGCAGTTCTTC
NA	TRBV7-8	TRBD2	TRBJ2-7	CASRAGTSGYEQYF	TGTGCCAGCAGGGCCGGGACTAGCGGTTACGAGCAGTACTTC
NA	TRBV5-1	TRBD2	TRBJ2-7	CASSLGTSGPYEQYF	TGCGCCAGCAGCTTGGGTACTAGCGGCCCCTACGAGCAGTACTTC
NA	TRBV29-1	NA	TRBJ1-1	CSVGSGWGMNTEAFF	TGCAGCGTTGGATCAGGGTGGGGGATGAACACTGAAGCTTTCTTT
NA	TRBV19	TRBD1	TRBJ1-2	CASSPLTGDAFGYTF	TGTGCCAGTAGTCCCCTAACAGGGGACGCCTTTGGCTACACCTTC
NA	TRBV7-9	TRBD2	TRBJ2-5	CASSLSGSRPETQYF	TGTGCCAGCAGCCTTAGCGGGAGTCGTCCCGAGACCCAGTACTTC
NA	TRBV18	TRBD2	TRBJ2-3	CASSPWRESTDTQYF	TGTGCCAGCTCACCTTGGCGGGAGAGCACAGATACGCAGTATTTT
NA	TRBV9	NA	TRBJ2-4	CASSVDEADIQYF	TGTGCCAGCAGCGTAGACGAGGCGGACATTCAGTACTTC
NA	TRBV28	TRBD1	TRBJ1-1	CASRRTGRGEAFF	TGTGCCAGCAGGCGGACAGGGAGGGGAGAAGCTTTCTTT
NA	TRBV5-1	NA	TRBJ2-7	CASSLPWTSSEPYEQYF	TGCGCCAGCAGCTTGCCTTGGACGTCTTCGGAGCCCTACGAGCAGTACTTC
NA	TRBV28	TRBD1	TRBJ1-2	CASRATGLDYGYTF	TGTGCCAGCAGAGCGACAGGGTTAGACTATGGCTACACCTTC